This T cell receptor (beta chain) derives from a study of Tregs in tolerant kidney transplant recipients. Data came from immunoSEQ multiplex PCR; TCRdb stores just in-frame clones and leaves some out. The sample lists some 110,000 clones; roughly nine tenths were seen once. Of note for this clone: Its antigen is currently unknown.

Thawed PBMCs were FACS-sorted into unstimulated CD4+CD25+CD127- regulatory T cells, CD4+CD25- non-regulatory cells, CD4 and CD8 cells. Study-level results: This study did not directly address biological reproducibility. Validation in larger populations is needed because few patients were studied. The most relevant donor-specific Treg TCRbeta repertoire apparently came from expansion with activated donor B cells.

The sequence came from a human donor in good health. Sample: CD4+ T cells from blood.

DNA for the CDR3: TGTGCCAGCTCACCACAGGGACAGGAAAACACTGAAGCTTTCTTT. Translating it yields CASSPQGQENTEAFF. The J gene is TRBJ1-1, the V gene TRBV18; 8 bases fit TRBD1. CDR1 is KGHSH, CDR2 LQKENI, per germline. The CDR3 has 15 amino acids. With V trimmed by 1 base and J by 2 bases, 3 bases remained unmatched.